These 20 T cell receptor beta chains were all obtained from the same sample, sequenced in a study of technical replicates of blood from four donors. Assay: immunoSEQ multiplex PCR; the TCRdb copy retains only in-frame clones and omits some. The top ten clones hold around 0.2% of a sample with 81,000 or so clones, roughly 96% of them seen once. The sequenced sample consisted of T cells isolated from PBMCs. These receptors came from a human donor in good health.

The V and J genes are TRBV13 and TRBJ1-2; 8 nucleotides line up with TRBD1. V lost 4 bases and J lost 2; bases outside the gene matches: 3. CDR3 length equals 14 residues. Per the germline V gene, CDR1 is PRHDT and CDR2 is FYEKMQ (reference sequence). The CDR3 sequence is CASSSWTGNYGYTF. For the CDR3, the DNA is TGTGCCAGCAGCTCATGGACAGGGAACTATGGCTACACCTTC. Full variable domain (rest looked up from reference TRBV13 and TRBJ1-2): AAGVIQSPRHLIKEKRETATLKCYPIPRHDTVYWYQQGPGQDPQFLISFYEKMQSDKGSIPDRFSAQQFSDYHSELNMSSLELGDSALYFCASSSWTGNYGYTFGSGTRLTVV.

V usage is TRBV6-5 and J usage is TRBJ2-3; D is uncertain. The germline gives CDR1 MNHEY, CDR2 SVGAGI. The CDR3 runs to 11 residues. The ends were cut back, 6 bases at V and 6 bases at J, with 7 bases in the middle. CDR3 coding DNA: TGTGCCAGCAGACAAGCGGATACGCAGTATTTT. Translating it yields CASRQADTQYF.

This chain joins TRBV19 and TRBJ2-7, with 11 positions matching TRBD1. The CDR3 runs to 14 residues. Germline loops: CDR1 LNHDA, CDR2 SQIVND (reference sequence). J lost 2 bases, V lost 4 bases, and 1 base had no gene match. The CDR3 coding sequence is TGTGCCAGTAGTAGGACAGGGGGCCCCTACGAGCAGTACTTC. Its protein product is CASSRTGGPYEQYF.

The V and J genes are TRBV2 and TRBJ1-1; D gene unclear. V lost 0 bases, J lost 6 bases, and 17 bases lay in between. The CDR3 runs to 16 residues. Germline assignment: CDR1 SNHLY and CDR2 FYNNEI. The CDR3 coding sequence is TGTGCCAGCAGTGAAGCGCTTTCTTCGAATCGCGCTGAAGCTTTCTTT. It is translated as CASSEALSSNRAEAFF.

V gene TRBV2 combines with J gene TRBJ2-2; D might be TRBD1 (5 bases). Trimming shortened V by 7 bases and J by 1 base, and 7 bases separated the two germline ends. The CDR3 covers 13 residues. The V gene's germline CDR1 is SNHLY and CDR2 FYNNEI. The CDR3 region has the DNA TGTGCCAGCAACCAGGGGAACACCGGGGAGCTGTTTTTT. This gives the protein CASNQGNTGELFF.

The chain employs TRBV6-5 and TRBJ1-2; D uncertain. Germline V gene lookup returns CDR1 MNHEY and CDR2 SVGAGI. The ends were cut back, 6 bases at V and 7 bases at J, with 12 bases in the middle. The CDR3 loop spans 12 amino acids. In DNA, the CDR3 is TGTGCCAGCAGGCTTAGTAGAGGTGGCTACACCTTC. Translation: CASRLSRGGYTF.

This chain connects TRBV6-1 to TRBJ2-1; D not certain. Per the germline V gene, CDR1 is MNHNS and CDR2 is SASEGT. V was cut by 4 bases and J by 0 bases, with 7 bases left in between. The CDR3 loop spans 14 amino acids. The CDR3: CASSGGASYNEQFF. CDR3 nucleotides: TGTGCCAGCAGTGGAGGAGCCTCCTACAATGAGCAGTTCTTC.

The chain combines TRBV27 with TRBJ2-7, with TRBD2 as a possible D gene (5 bases). The CDR3 spans 15 residues. Germline V CDR1 and CDR2: MNHEY, SMNVEV (reference sequence). V was trimmed by 3 bases and J by 3 bases, leaving 15 bases between them. The CDR3 sequence is CASSFRLLAGYEQYF. The CDR3 bases are TGTGCCAGCAGTTTTCGGTTGCTAGCTGGCTACGAGCAGTACTTC.

This clone was observed once. The rearrangement joins TRBV11-2 to TRBJ1-2; D is unclear. This CDR3 is built from 14 residues. Germline V gene lookup returns CDR1 SGHAT and CDR2 FQNNGV. Trimming took 3 bases from V and 4 from J, leaving 12 bases between them. This CDR3 reads CASSFQAVPYGYTF. The CDR3 nucleotides are TGTGCCAGCAGCTTCCAGGCAGTACCCTATGGCTACACCTTC.

V gene TRBV4-1 combines with J gene TRBJ1-1; weak D call: TRBD1 (5 bases). Trimming took 2 bases from V and 4 from J, leaving 8 bases between them. The CDR3 covers 13 residues. Germline V gene lookup returns CDR1 MGHRA and CDR2 YSYEKL. CDR3 region: CASSQIGGTEAFF. The CDR3 DNA is TGCGCCAGCAGCCAAATCGGGGGCACTGAAGCTTTCTTT.

The chain has TRBV27 and TRBJ2-7; D gene uncertain. With 6 bases removed from V and 0 bases from J, the gap between germline ends came to 6 bases. The germline CDR1 and CDR2 sequences are MNHEY and SMNVEV (reference sequence). CDR3 length equals 12 residues. CDR3 in amino acids: CASRESSYEQYF. The CDR3 nucleotides are TGTGCCAGCAGGGAGTCCTCCTACGAGCAGTACTTC.

The chain joins TRBV28 to TRBJ1-1; D not certain. CDR1 is MDHEN, CDR2 SYDVKM, per germline. CDR3 length equals 15 residues. The V gene lost 5 bases and the J gene lost 1 base, with 14 bases spanning the gap. The CDR3 loop reads CASSIPRLRNTEAFF. The CDR3 region has the DNA TGTGCCAGCAGTATCCCCCGATTGAGGAACACTGAAGCTTTCTTT.

The gene calls are TRBV10-3 and TRBJ2-1, with D tentatively TRBD2 (5 bases). From germline, CDR1 is ENHRY and CDR2 SYGVKD. The CDR3 has 12 residues. V gave up 0 bases and J gave up 9 bases, with 6 bases separating them. The CDR3 region is CAISESGIEQFF. The CDR3, as DNA: TGTGCCATCAGTGAGTCCGGGATTGAGCAGTTCTTC.

This chain joins TRBV29-1 and TRBJ2-5, with 9 bases that match TRBD2. The trim removed 1 base at V and 5 bases at J, leaving 8 bases unmatched. The CDR3 runs 15 residues. From germline, CDR1 is SQVTM and CDR2 ANQGSEA. CDR3 sequence reads: CSVEGMAGGQETQYF. DNA for the CDR3: TGCAGCGTTGAAGGCATGGCGGGGGGGCAGGAGACCCAGTACTTC.

This chain uses TRBV5-6 with TRBJ2-1; the D is unclear. Trimming removed 3 bases at V and 9 bases at J, with 10 bases between. Germline-derived CDR1 and CDR2 are SGHDT and YYEEEE. The length of the CDR3 is 12 residues. DNA for the CDR3: TGTGCCAGCAGCTGGGCGAGAATTGAGCAGTTCTTC. As protein: CASSWARIEQFF.

The rearrangement joins TRBV4-1 to TRBJ1-2; a weak D match, TRBD1 (5 bases). The germline V gene encodes CDR1 MGHRA and CDR2 YSYEKL. Deletions cut 4 bases from V and 4 bases from J, with 16 bases between. There are 15 residues in the CDR3. CDR3 loop: CASSPEKAGIYGYTF. CDR3 sequence (DNA): TGCGCCAGCAGCCCAGAAAAGGCAGGGATCTATGGCTACACCTTC.

The V call is TRBV13, the J call TRBJ2-2, with a weak D call TRBD2 (6 bases). The CDR3 spans 15 residues. CDR1 is PRHDT, CDR2 FYEKMQ, per germline (reference sequence). Trimming cost V 2 bases and J 2 bases, with 9 bases left between them. CDR3 DNA sequence: TGTGCCAGCAGCTTACTAGCGCATAACACCGGGGAGCTGTTTTTT. This encodes CASSLLAHNTGELFF.

The chain employs TRBV5-1 and TRBJ1-1, with D possibly being TRBD1 (6 bases). The germline V gene encodes CDR1 SGHRS and CDR2 YFSETQ. This CDR3 is built from 13 residues. The V end was cut by 4 bases, the J end by 6 bases, with 13 bases between. The CDR3 DNA follows: TGCGCCAGCAGCCCGGACAGTTTATCTGAAGCTTTCTTT. It specifies CASSPDSLSEAFF.

The chain recombines TRBV2 with TRBJ2-3; 8 bases are a match to TRBD2. The CDR3 is 15 amino acids. The germline V gene has CDR1 SNHLY and CDR2 FYNNEI. Trimming took 1 base from V and 2 from J; bases not matched to a gene: 2. This chain's CDR3 is CASSEGGGPTDTQYF. The DNA of the CDR3 is TGTGCCAGCAGTGAAGGCGGGGGGCCCACAGATACGCAGTATTTT.

This chain links TRBV5-6 with TRBJ2-1; the match to TRBD1 covers 9 bases. This CDR3 contains 16 residues. CDR1 is SGHDT and CDR2 is YYEEEE in the germline V gene. The ends lost 4 bases at V and 4 bases at J; junction bases unmatched: 9. As DNA, the CDR3 is TGTGCCAGCAGCCCCACCGGGACAGGGTCTTACAATGAGCAGTTCTTC. It codes for CASSPTGTGSYNEQFF.